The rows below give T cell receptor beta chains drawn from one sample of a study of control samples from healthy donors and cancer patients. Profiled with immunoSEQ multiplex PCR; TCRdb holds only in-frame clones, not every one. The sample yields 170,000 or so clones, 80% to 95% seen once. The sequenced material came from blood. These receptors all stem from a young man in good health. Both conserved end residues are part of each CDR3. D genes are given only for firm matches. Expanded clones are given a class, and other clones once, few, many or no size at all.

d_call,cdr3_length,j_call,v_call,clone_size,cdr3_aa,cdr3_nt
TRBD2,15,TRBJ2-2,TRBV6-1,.,CASSEGVGRAGELFF,TGTGCCAGCAGTGAAGGGGTAGGGAGGGCCGGGGAGCTGTTTTTT
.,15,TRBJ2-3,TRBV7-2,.,CASSVSSGYTDTQYF,TGTGCCAGCAGCGTCTCAAGCGGTTACACAGATACGCAGTATTTT
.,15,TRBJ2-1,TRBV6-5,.,CASSQTGEAYNEQFF,TGTGCCAGCAGTCAAACAGGGGAGGCATACAATGAGCAGTTCTTC
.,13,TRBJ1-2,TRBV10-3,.,CAISDNRNYGYTF,TGTGCCATCAGTGACAACAGGAACTATGGCTACACCTTC
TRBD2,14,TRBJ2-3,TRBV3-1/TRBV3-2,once,CASRERGIRDTQYF,TGTGCCAGCAGAGAGCGGGGGATCAGAGATACGCAGTATTTT
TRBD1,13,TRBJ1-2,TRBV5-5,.,CASSPIGQGANTF,TGTGCCAGCAGCCCTATTGGACAGGGGGCAAACACCTTC
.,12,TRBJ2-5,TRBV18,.,CASSLIQETQYF,TGTGCCAGCTCATTAATCCAAGAGACCCAGTACTTC
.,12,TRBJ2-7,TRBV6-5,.,CASTKSHYEQYF,TGTGCCAGCACGAAATCCCATTACGAGCAGTACTTC
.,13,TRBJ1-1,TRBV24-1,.,CATSEKDRLEAFF,TGTGCCACCAGTGAAAAGGACCGCTTAGAAGCTTTCTTT
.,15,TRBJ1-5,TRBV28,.,CASSPGDVGNQPQHF,TGTGCCAGCAGTCCTGGAGACGTTGGCAATCAGCCCCAGCATTTT
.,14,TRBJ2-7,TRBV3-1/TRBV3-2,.,CASSPRDMAGEQYF,TGTGCCAGCAGCCCCAGGGACATGGCGGGGGAGCAGTACTTC
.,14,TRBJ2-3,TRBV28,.,CASNWRGLTDTQYF,TGTGCCAGCAACTGGAGGGGGCTCACAGATACGCAGTATTTT
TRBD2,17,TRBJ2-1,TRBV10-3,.,CAISGSGGQSSYNEQFF,TGTGCCATCAGTGGTAGCGGGGGGCAGAGCTCCTACAATGAGCAGTTCTTC
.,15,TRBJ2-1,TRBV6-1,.,CASSEARKGIDEQFF,TGTGCCAGCAGTGAAGCGAGGAAAGGGATCGATGAGCAGTTCTTC
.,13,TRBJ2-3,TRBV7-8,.,CASSLTEGDTQYF,TGTGCCAGCAGCTTAACCGAGGGAGATACGCAGTATTTT
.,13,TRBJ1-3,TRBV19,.,CASKRSSGNTIYF,TGTGCCAGTAAGAGGAGCTCTGGAAACACCATATATTTT
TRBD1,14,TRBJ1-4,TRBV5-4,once,CASRPGGENEKLFF,TGTGCCAGCAGACCAGGGGGCGAGAATGAAAAACTGTTTTTT
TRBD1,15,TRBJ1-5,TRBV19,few,CASSIAQGLDQPQHF,TGTGCCAGTAGTATCGCACAGGGGCTCGATCAGCCCCAGCATTTT
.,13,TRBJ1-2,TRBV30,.,CAWSQTDIGGYTF,TGTGCCTGGAGTCAGACAGACATAGGTGGCTACACCTTC
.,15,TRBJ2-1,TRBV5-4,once,CASSDDRLPYNEQFF,TGTGCCAGCAGTGATGACAGGCTTCCCTACAATGAGCAGTTCTTC
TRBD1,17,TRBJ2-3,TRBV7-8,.,CASSSPHRGDWADTQYF,TGTGCCAGCAGCTCTCCCCACAGGGGGGATTGGGCAGATACGCAGTATTTT
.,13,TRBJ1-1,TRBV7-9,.,CASSSGAATEAFF,TGTGCCAGCAGCTCAGGGGCGGCCACTGAAGCTTTCTTT
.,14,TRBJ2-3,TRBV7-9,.,CASSLGLGGDTQYF,TGTGCCAGCAGCTTAGGACTAGGGGGAGATACGCAGTATTTT
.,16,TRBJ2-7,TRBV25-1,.,CASSDVTGKGSYEQYF,TGTGCCAGCAGTGATGTAACAGGGAAAGGGTCCTACGAGCAGTACTTC
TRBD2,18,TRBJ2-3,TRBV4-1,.,CASSQGPSGGAGQNTQYF,TGCGCCAGCAGCCAAGGGCCGAGCGGGGGGGCGGGTCAAAATACGCAGTATTTT
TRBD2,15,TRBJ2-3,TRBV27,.,CASYSAGGPGNTQYF,TGTGCCAGCTATTCAGCGGGGGGTCCCGGGAATACGCAGTATTTT
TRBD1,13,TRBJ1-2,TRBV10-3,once,CAIKEGANYGYTF,TGTGCCATCAAGGAGGGGGCCAACTATGGCTACACCTTC